This T cell receptor beta chain was observed in a study of CD8+CD57+ T cells in acquired aplastic anemia. Study at large: The sorted CD4+ and CD8+ cells yielded an average approximately 3.2 ug of DNA. Findings of the study overall: Patients showed no significant difference from controls in CD8+ Simpson's diversity. Patients had twenty-nine CD8+ CDR3 sequences in common with controls (the shared set).

Germline lookup yields CDR1 SEHNR and CDR2 FQNEAQ (reference sequence). V lost 3 bases to trimming and J lost 12 bases, with 15 bases between them. This CDR3 spans 12 amino acids. Notes on this clonotype: Its antigen is undetermined.

CDR3 and TCR beta VDJ profiling relied on genomic DNA as the template. TCRdb reprocessed the reads via MiXCR and lists one record per CDR3 protein. The repertoire consists of about 210,000 distinct CDR3 sequences, with around 60% occurring once and the leading ten covering 25% to 30%. Sequenced sample: sorted CD4+, CD8+, or CD8+CD57+ T cells (not recorded which) from PBMCs. The chain is built from TRBV7-9 and TRBJ2-7; no firm D call. The TCR originated in a human donor in good health. CDR3 bases: TGTGCCAGCAGCTTGTCACCATACTGGCTGTACTTC. It yields the protein CASSLSPYWLYF.